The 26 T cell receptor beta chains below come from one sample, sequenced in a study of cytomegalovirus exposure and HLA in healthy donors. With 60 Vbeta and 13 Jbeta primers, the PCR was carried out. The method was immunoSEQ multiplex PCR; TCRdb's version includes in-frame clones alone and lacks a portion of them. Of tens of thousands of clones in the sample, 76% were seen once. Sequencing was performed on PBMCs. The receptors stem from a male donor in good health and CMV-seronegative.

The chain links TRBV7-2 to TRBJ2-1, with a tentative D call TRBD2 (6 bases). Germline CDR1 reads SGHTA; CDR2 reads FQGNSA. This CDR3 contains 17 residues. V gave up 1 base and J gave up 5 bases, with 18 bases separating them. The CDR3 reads CASSLEQPGRRHNEQFF. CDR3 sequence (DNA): TGTGCCAGCAGCTTAGAACAACCCGGGAGAAGGCACAATGAGCAGTTCTTC. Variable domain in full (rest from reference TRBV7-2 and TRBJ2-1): GAGVSQSPSNKVTEKGKDVELRCDPISGHTALYWYRQSLGQGLEFLIYFQGNSAPDKSGLPSDRFSAERTGGSVSTLTIQRTQQEDSAVYLCASSLEQPGRRHNEQFFGPGTRLTVL.

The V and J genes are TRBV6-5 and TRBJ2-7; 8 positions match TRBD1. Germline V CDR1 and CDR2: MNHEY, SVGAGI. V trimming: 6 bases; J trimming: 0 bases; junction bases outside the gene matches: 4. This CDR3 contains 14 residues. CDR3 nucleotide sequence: TGTGCCAGCAGCCGACAGGGGATCTCCTACGAGCAGTACTTC. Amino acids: CASSRQGISYEQYF.

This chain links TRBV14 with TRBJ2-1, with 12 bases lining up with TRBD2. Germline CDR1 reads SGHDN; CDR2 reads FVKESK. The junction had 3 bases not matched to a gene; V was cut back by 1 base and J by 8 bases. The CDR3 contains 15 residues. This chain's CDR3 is CASSQGLAGGDEQFF. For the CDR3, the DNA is TGTGCCAGCAGCCAAGGGCTAGCGGGAGGGGATGAGCAGTTCTTC.

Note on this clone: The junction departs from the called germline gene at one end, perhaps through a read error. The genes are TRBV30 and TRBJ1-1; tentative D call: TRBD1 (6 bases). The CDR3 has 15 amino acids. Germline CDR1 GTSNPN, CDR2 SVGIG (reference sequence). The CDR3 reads CAWRWARIRDTEAFF. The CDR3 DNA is TGTGCCTGGAGGTGGGCGCGGATTCGGGACACTGAAGCCTTCTTT.

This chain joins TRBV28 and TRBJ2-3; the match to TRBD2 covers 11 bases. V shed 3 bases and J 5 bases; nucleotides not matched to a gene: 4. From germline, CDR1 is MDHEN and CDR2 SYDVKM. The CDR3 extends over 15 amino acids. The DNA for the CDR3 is TGTGCCAGCAGTTTTCTAGCGGGAGGACAAGATACGCAGTATTTT. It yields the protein CASSFLAGGQDTQYF.

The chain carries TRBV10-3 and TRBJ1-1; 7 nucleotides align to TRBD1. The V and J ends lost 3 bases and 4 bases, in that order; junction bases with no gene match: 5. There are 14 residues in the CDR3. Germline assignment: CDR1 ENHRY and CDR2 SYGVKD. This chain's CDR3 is CAISDQTGSTEAFF. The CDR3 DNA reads TGTGCCATCAGTGACCAGACAGGGTCCACTGAAGCTTTCTTT.

CDR3 DNA sequence: TGCGCCAGCAGTGAGGGACAGGGGTTGCCCTACGAGCAGTACTTC. Translated, it gives CASSEGQGLPYEQYF. The chain combines TRBV10-1 with TRBJ2-7; 9 bases map to TRBD1. V shed 2 bases, J shed 2 bases, and the junction held 4 bases outside the gene matches. The CDR3 covers 15 residues. Germline values: CDR1 WNHNN, CDR2 SYGVQD (reference sequence).

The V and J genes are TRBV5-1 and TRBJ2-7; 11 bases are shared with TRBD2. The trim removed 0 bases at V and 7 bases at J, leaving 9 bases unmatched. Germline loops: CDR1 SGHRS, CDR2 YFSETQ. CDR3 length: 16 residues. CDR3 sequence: CASSLAVAGGLTEQYF. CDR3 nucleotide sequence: TGCGCCAGCAGCTTGGCCGTAGCGGGGGGGCTCACTGAGCAGTACTTC.

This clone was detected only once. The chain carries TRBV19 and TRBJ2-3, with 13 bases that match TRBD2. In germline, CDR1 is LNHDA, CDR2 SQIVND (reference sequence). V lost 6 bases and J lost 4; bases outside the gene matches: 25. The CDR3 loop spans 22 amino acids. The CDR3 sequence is CASRTTWGKRRLAGGQADTQYF. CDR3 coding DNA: TGTGCCAGTAGAACCACCTGGGGGAAAAGGCGACTAGCGGGAGGACAAGCAGATACGCAGTATTTT.

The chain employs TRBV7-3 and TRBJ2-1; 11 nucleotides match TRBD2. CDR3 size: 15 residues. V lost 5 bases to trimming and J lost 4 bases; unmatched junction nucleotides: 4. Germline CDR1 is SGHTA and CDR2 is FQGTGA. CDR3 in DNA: TGTGCCAGCAGCCGTAGCGGGGGGGTTTACAATGAGCAGTTCTTC. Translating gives CASSRSGGVYNEQFF.

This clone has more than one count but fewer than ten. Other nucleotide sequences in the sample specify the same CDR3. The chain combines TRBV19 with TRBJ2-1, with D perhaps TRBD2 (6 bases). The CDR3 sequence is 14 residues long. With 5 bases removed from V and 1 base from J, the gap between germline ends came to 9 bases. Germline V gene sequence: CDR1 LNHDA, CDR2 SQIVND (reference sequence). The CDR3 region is CASSPGTSYNEQFF. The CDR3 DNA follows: TGTGCCAGTAGTCCCGGGACTTCCTACAATGAGCAGTTCTTC. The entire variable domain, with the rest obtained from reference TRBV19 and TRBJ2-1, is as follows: DGGITQSPKYLFRKEGQNVTLSCEQNLNHDAMYWYRQDPGQGLRLIYYSQIVNDFQKGDIAEGYSVSREKKESFPLTVTSAQKNPTAFYLCASSPGTSYNEQFFGPGTRLTVL.

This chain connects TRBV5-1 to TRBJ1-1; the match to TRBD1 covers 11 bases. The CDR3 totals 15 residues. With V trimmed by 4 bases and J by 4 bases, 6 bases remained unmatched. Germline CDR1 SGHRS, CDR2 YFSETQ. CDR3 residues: CASSVGQGVGTEAFF. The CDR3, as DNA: TGCGCCAGCAGCGTGGGACAGGGGGTTGGCACTGAAGCTTTCTTT.

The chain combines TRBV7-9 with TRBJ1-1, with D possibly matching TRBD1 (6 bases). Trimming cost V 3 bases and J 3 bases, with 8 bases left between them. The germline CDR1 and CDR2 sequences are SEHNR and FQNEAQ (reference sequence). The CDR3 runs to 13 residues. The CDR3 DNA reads TGTGCCAGCAGCTTCTCAGGGGACACTGAAGCTTTCTTT. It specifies CASSFSGDTEAFF.

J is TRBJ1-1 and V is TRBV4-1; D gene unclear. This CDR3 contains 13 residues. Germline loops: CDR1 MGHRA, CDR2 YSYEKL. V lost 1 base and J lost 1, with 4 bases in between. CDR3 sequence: CASSQVRNTEAFF. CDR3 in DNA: TGCGCCAGCAGCCAAGTGAGGAACACTGAAGCTTTCTTT.

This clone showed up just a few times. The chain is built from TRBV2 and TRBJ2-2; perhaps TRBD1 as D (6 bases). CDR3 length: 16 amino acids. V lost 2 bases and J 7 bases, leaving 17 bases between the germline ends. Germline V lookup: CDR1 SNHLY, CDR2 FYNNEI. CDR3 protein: CASSERNRAAGGELFF. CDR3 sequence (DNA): TGTGCCAGCAGTGAAAGGAACAGGGCAGCCGGCGGGGAGCTGTTTTTT. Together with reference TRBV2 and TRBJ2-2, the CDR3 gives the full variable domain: EPEVTQTPSHQVTQMGQEVILRCVPISNHLYFYWYRQILGQKVEFLVSFYNNEISEKSEIFDDQFSVERPDGSNFTLKIRSTKLEDSAMYFCASSERNRAAGGELFFGEGSRLTVL.

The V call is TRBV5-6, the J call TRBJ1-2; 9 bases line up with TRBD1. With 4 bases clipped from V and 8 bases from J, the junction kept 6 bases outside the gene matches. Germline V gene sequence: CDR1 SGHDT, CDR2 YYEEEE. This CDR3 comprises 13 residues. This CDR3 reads CASSRTGGTGYTF. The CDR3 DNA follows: TGTGCCAGCAGCCGCACAGGGGGCACCGGCTACACCTTC.

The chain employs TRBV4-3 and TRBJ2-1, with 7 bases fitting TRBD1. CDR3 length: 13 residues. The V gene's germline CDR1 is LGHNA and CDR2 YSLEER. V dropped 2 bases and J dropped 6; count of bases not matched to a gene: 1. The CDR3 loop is CASSQKGANEQFF. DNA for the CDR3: TGCGCCAGCAGCCAAAAGGGGGCCAATGAGCAGTTCTTC.

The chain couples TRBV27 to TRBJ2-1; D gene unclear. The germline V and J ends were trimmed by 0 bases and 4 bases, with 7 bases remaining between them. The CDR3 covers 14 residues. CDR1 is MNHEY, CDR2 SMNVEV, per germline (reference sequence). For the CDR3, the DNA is TGTGCCAGCAGTTTATCCCGTAGTTACAATGAGCAGTTCTTC. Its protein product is CASSLSRSYNEQFF.

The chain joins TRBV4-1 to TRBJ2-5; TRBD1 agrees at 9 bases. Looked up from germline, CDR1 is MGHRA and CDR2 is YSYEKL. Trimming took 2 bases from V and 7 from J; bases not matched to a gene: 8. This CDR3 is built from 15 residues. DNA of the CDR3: TGCGCCAGCAGCCAACAGGACAGGGGTGGTGTGACCCAGTACTTC. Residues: CASSQQDRGGVTQYF.

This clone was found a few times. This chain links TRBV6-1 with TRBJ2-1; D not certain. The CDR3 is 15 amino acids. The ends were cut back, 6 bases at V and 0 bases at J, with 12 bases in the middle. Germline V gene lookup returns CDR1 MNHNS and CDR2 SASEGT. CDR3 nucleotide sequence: TGTGCCAGCAGGAATACATCTGGCTCCTACAATGAGCAGTTCTTC. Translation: CASRNTSGSYNEQFF.

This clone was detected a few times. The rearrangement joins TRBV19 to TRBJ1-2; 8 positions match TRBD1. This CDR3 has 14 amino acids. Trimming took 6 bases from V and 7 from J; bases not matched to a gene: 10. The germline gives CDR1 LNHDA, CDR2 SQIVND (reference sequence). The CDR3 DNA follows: TGTGCCAGTAGATCGCTTCAGGGGGCATTTGGCTACACCTTC. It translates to CASRSLQGAFGYTF.

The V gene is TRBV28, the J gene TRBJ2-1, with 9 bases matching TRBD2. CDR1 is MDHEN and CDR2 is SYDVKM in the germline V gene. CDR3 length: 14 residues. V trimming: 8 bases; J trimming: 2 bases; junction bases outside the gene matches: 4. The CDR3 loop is CASYGTSPYNEQFF. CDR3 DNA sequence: TGTGCCAGCTACGGGACTAGCCCCTACAATGAGCAGTTCTTC.

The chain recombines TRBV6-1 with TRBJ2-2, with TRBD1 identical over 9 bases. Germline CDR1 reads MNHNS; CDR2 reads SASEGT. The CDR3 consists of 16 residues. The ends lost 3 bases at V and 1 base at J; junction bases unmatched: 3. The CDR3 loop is CASSEKDRGNTGELFF. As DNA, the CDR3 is TGTGCCAGCAGTGAGAAGGACAGGGGGAACACCGGGGAGCTGTTTTTT.

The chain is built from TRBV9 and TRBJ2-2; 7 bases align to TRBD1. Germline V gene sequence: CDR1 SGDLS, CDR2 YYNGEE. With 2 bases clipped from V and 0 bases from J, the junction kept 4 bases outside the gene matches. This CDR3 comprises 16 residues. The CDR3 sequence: CASSVFGTANTGELFF. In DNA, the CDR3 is TGTGCCAGCAGCGTGTTCGGGACAGCGAACACCGGGGAGCTGTTTTTT.

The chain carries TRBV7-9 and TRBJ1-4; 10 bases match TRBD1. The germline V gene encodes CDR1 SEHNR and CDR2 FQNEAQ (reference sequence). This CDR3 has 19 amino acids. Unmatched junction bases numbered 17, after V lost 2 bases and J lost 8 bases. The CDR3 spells CASSLWTGQGFRAYEKLFF. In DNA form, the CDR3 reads TGTGCCAGCAGCTTATGGACGGGACAGGGGTTTCGAGCTTACGAAAAACTGTTTTTT. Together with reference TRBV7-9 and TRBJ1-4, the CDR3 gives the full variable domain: DTGVSQNPRHKITKRGQNVTFRCDPISEHNRLYWYRQTLGQGPEFLTYFQNEAQLEKSRLLSDRFSAERPKGSFSTLEIQRTEQGDSAMYLCASSLWTGQGFRAYEKLFFGSGTQLSVL.

The CDR3 region is CASRLTSGWQNEQYF. In nucleotides, the CDR3 is TGCGCCAGCAGACTCACTAGCGGTTGGCAGAACGAGCAGTACTTC. The J gene is TRBJ2-7, the V gene TRBV10-2; the match to TRBD2 covers 8 bases. The germline CDR1 and CDR2 sequences are WSHSY and SAAADI. This CDR3 has 15 residues. V was clipped by 6 bases and J by 5 bases; unmatched bases: 12.